These 25 T cell receptor beta chains share one sample of origin, sequenced in a study of blood T cell repertoires in COVID-19. Method: immunoSEQ multiplex PCR; TCRdb's copy keeps in-frame clones and lacks some. The sample lists tens of thousands of clones, 90% occurring once. Source material: peripheral blood. The receptors come from a man aged 55-75 years with acute or convalescent COVID-19.

The V call is TRBV12-3 or TRBV12-4, the J call TRBJ2-7, with TRBD1 as a possible D gene (5 bases). V lost 8 bases, J lost 1 base, and 9 bases lay in between. The CDR3 contains 12 residues. The CDR3 DNA sequence: TGTGCCAGCGGGGCGCAGTCCTACGAGCAGTACTTC. This encodes CASGAQSYEQYF.

The chain couples TRBV7-8 to TRBJ2-3, with unresolved D. This CDR3 is built from 12 residues. Deletions cut 5 bases from V and 2 bases from J, with 5 bases between. Germline CDR1 SGHVS, CDR2 FQNEAQ. The DNA for the CDR3 is TGTGCCAGCAGCCCTAACACAGATACGCAGTATTTT. This gives the protein CASSPNTDTQYF. Full variable domain (remainder filled in from reference TRBV7-8 and TRBJ2-3): GAGVSQSPRYKVAKRGQDVALRCDPISGHVSLFWYQQALGQGPEFLTYFQNEAQLDKSGLPSDRFFAERPEGSVSTLKIQRTQQEDSAVYLCASSPNTDTQYFGPGTRLTVL.

This chain links TRBV27 with TRBJ2-7, with 7 bases identical to TRBD1. V shed 3 bases and J 5 bases; nucleotides not matched to a gene: 7. Germline V lookup: CDR1 MNHEY, CDR2 SMNVEV (reference sequence). This CDR3 is 14 amino acids long. CDR3 sequence: CASSLRGRGNEQYF. In nucleotides, the CDR3 is TGTGCCAGCAGTTTGAGGGGGCGCGGCAACGAGCAGTACTTC.

The rearrangement links TRBV19 to TRBJ1-2; D ambiguous. V lost 5 bases, J lost 4 bases, and 5 bases lay in between. The CDR3 has 11 residues. Germline CDR1 and CDR2: LNHDA and SQIVND (reference sequence). The DNA of the CDR3 is TGTGCCAGTAGTGCCGGCTATGGCTACACCTTC. Its protein product is CASSAGYGYTF.

The J gene is TRBJ1-4, the V gene TRBV24-1, with D hard to call. CDR3 length equals 15 residues. The V gene's germline CDR1 is KGHDR and CDR2 SFDVKD. Trimming left V 5 bases short and J 8 bases short, with 17 bases between. The chain's CDR3 is CATSAPGPGGEKLFF. The CDR3 DNA sequence: TGTGCCACCAGTGCCCCGGGCCCAGGAGGCGAAAAACTGTTTTTT.

Written as DNA, the CDR3 is TGTGCCAGCAGTCTGGGAGGCTATGGCTACACCTTC. Amino acids: CASSLGGYGYTF. The chain uses TRBV5-4 and TRBJ1-2, with D unresolved. The CDR3 consists of 12 residues. The V end was cut by 5 bases, the J end by 4 bases, with 9 bases between. Germline lookup yields CDR1 SGHNT and CDR2 YYREEE (reference sequence).

The chain carries TRBV18 and TRBJ2-1, with 7 bases lining up with TRBD2. J lost 8 bases, V lost 3 bases, and 7 bases had no gene match. This CDR3 comprises 14 residues. CDR1 and CDR2 from the germline V gene are KGHSH and LQKENI. DNA for the CDR3: TGTGCCAGCTCACCGACTTTAAGCGGGGATGAGCAGTTCTTC. Its translation is CASSPTLSGDEQFF.

CDR3 amino acids: CASSLQGGPDTQYF. The DNA of the CDR3 is TGTGCCAGCAGTTTACAAGGCGGCCCAGATACGCAGTATTTT. The chain couples TRBV27 to TRBJ2-3; no clear D. This CDR3 has 14 residues. Germline V lookup: CDR1 MNHEY, CDR2 SMNVEV (reference sequence). V lost 2 bases to trimming and J lost 4 bases, with 10 bases between them.

The V gene is TRBV2, the J gene TRBJ1-3; TRBD1 is a possible D gene (5 bases). The CDR3 spans 17 residues. The ends were cut back, 6 bases at V and 0 bases at J, with 18 bases in the middle. From germline, CDR1 is SNHLY and CDR2 FYNNEI. The CDR3: CASRHPRGPGSGNTIYF. The CDR3 coding sequence is TGTGCCAGCAGACACCCGCGGGGACCCGGCTCTGGAAACACCATATATTTT.

This clone showed up just a few times. The gene calls are TRBV5-1 and TRBJ2-4; 10 nucleotides match TRBD1. Germline V gene lookup returns CDR1 SGHRS and CDR2 YFSETQ. This CDR3 has 20 residues. Losses at the gene ends were 1 base for V and 0 bases for J; bases not matched to a gene: 13. CDR3 nucleotides: TGCGCCAGCAGCTTGATGGGAGGGACAGGGGACTCGATAGCCAAAAACATTCAGTACTTC. It codes for CASSLMGGTGDSIAKNIQYF.

The chain has TRBV27 and TRBJ1-2; TRBD1 aligns across 11 bases. V lost 4 bases to trimming and J lost 3 bases; unmatched junction nucleotides: 4. Germline CDR1 and CDR2: MNHEY and SMNVEV (reference sequence). CDR3 length equals 15 residues. CDR3 sequence (DNA): TGTGCCAGCAGTTACGGGGGACAGGGGGACTATGGCTACACCTTC. It encodes CASSYGGQGDYGYTF.

This chain links TRBV5-1 with TRBJ1-1, with a possible D match to TRBD1 (6 bases). The CDR3 is 15 residues long. The germline V gene encodes CDR1 SGHRS and CDR2 YFSETQ. Trimming removed 4 bases at V and 4 bases at J, with 17 bases between. The CDR3 reads CASSPIQGGGTEAFF. CDR3 nucleotides: TGCGCCAGCAGCCCCATACAGGGTGGGGGCACTGAAGCTTTCTTT. Using reference TRBV5-1 and TRBJ1-1 for the parts outside the CDR3, the full variable domain is KAGVTQTPRYLIKTRGQQVTLSCSPISGHRSVSWYQQTPGQGLQFLFEYFSETQRNKGNFPGRFSGRQFSNSRSEMNVSTLELGDSALYLCASSPIQGGGTEAFFGQGTRLTVV.

This chain uses TRBV7-8 with TRBJ2-5; a possible D gene is TRBD1 (6 bases). The CDR3 spans 14 residues. CDR1 and CDR2 (germline): SGHVS, FQNEAQ. V shed 5 bases and J shed 3 bases, with 13 bases lying between them. CDR3 DNA: TGTGCCAGCAGCCGCCGGACAGCGGAAGAGACCCAGTACTTC. Protein product: CASSRRTAEETQYF.

The rearrangement uses TRBV11-1 and TRBJ1-1; D is unclear. V lost 4 bases, J lost 3 bases, and 9 bases lay in between. The length of the CDR3 is 13 residues. From germline, CDR1 is SGHAT and CDR2 FQDESV (reference sequence). This CDR3 is CASSSRVDTEAFF. DNA of the CDR3: TGTGCCAGCAGCTCTCGGGTGGACACTGAAGCTTTCTTT.

V and J are TRBV7-8 and TRBJ2-7; 7 bases line up with TRBD1. The CDR3 runs to 14 residues. The J segment lost 2 bases and the V segment lost 5 bases, leaving 6 bases of the junction unmatched. The germline CDR1 and CDR2 sequences are SGHVS and FQNEAQ. DNA for the CDR3: TGTGCCAGCAGCCTACGTCAGGGGGCCTACGAGCAGTACTTC. It codes for CASSLRQGAYEQYF.

The rearrangement links TRBV5-1 to TRBJ1-6; D may be TRBD1 (6 bases). CDR1 and CDR2 from the germline V gene are SGHRS and YFSETQ. V lost 0 bases and J 8 bases, leaving 15 bases between the germline ends. The CDR3 sequence is 16 residues long. Here the CDR3 DNA reads TGCGCCAGCAGCTTGGATGCGAAAGGGGGTTATTCACCCCTCCACTTT. Translated: CASSLDAKGGYSPLHF.

This rearrangement joins TRBV10-3 to TRBJ2-6, with D possibly matching TRBD1 (5 bases). The CDR3 covers 16 residues. Trimming stripped 0 bases from V and 1 base from J, with 7 bases between. Germline-derived CDR1 and CDR2 are ENHRY and SYGVKD. The CDR3 nucleotides are TGTGCCATCAGTGAGTCGTCAGGGTCTGGGGCCAACGTCCTGACTTTC. Translation: CAISESSGSGANVLTF.

This sequence joins TRBV5-4 and TRBJ2-7, with 7 bases that match TRBD1. There are 15 residues in the CDR3. The J segment lost 4 bases and the V segment lost 4 bases, leaving 11 bases of the junction unmatched. Germline CDR1 and CDR2: SGHNT and YYREEE (reference sequence). In DNA form, the CDR3 reads TGTGCCAGCAGCCCTAGGACAGGCATTTTTTACGAGCAGTACTTC. Translating gives CASSPRTGIFYEQYF.

The chain carries TRBV5-4 and TRBJ2-3; maybe TRBD2 (5 bases). V dropped 4 bases and J dropped 5 bases, with 5 bases sitting between them. The length of the CDR3 is 11 residues. Per the germline V gene, CDR1 is SGHNT and CDR2 is YYREEE (reference sequence). The CDR3 region is CASSEGDTQYF. The DNA of the CDR3 is TGTGCCAGCAGCGAGGGAGATACGCAGTATTTT.

The rearrangement links TRBV7-8 to TRBJ2-5; 8 bases align to TRBD1. Germline CDR1 and CDR2: SGHVS and FQNEAQ. CDR3 length equals 15 residues. The junction had 6 bases not matched to a gene; V was cut back by 2 bases and J by 4 bases. The CDR3 sequence: CASSLQGALRETQYF. CDR3 nucleotides: TGTGCCAGCAGCTTACAGGGGGCCCTGCGAGAGACCCAGTACTTC.

V usage is TRBV9 and J usage is TRBJ2-1, with 9 bases identical to TRBD1. Germline loops: CDR1 SGDLS, CDR2 YYNGEE. V lost 3 bases to trimming and J lost 5 bases; unmatched junction nucleotides: 3. The CDR3 totals 14 residues. CDR3 sequence (DNA): TGTGCCAGCAGCGGACAGGGGGATCACAATGAGCAGTTCTTC. It yields the protein CASSGQGDHNEQFF.

This clone showed up just once. The chain is built from TRBV5-8 and TRBJ2-2; possibly TRBD1 for D (5 bases). The CDR3 runs 16 residues. V was cut by 1 base and J by 2 bases, with 12 bases left in between. Germline V gene data show CDR1 as SGHTS and CDR2 as YDEGEE. The CDR3 loop reads CASSLRQPRNTGELFF. The CDR3, as DNA: TGTGCCAGCAGCTTGAGACAGCCGAGAAACACCGGGGAGCTGTTTTTT.

This clone was recorded a few times. The genes are TRBV6-5 and TRBJ1-1; D unresolved. In germline, CDR1 is MNHEY, CDR2 SVGAGI. The CDR3 is 14 residues long. Trimming stripped 4 bases from V and 3 bases from J, with 12 bases between. CDR3 amino acids: CASSFKPRYTEAFF. CDR3 sequence (DNA): TGTGCCAGCAGTTTCAAACCTAGGTACACTGAAGCTTTCTTT.

The gene calls are TRBV2 and TRBJ2-1; D call uncertain. The CDR3 runs 11 residues. Trimming cost V 8 bases and J 4 bases, with 6 bases left between them. Germline assignment: CDR1 SNHLY and CDR2 FYNNEI. This CDR3 is CASVEYNEQFF. DNA for the CDR3: TGTGCCAGCGTAGAGTACAATGAGCAGTTCTTC.

The rearrangement uses TRBV6-5 and TRBJ1-2; possibly TRBD1 for D (5 bases). Germline V CDR1 and CDR2: MNHEY, SVGAGI. The germline V and J ends were trimmed by 4 bases and 4 bases, with 10 bases remaining between them. This CDR3 contains 13 residues. The CDR3 sequence is CASSSTEGYGYTF. CDR3 DNA: TGTGCCAGCAGTTCGACAGAAGGCTATGGCTACACCTTC.